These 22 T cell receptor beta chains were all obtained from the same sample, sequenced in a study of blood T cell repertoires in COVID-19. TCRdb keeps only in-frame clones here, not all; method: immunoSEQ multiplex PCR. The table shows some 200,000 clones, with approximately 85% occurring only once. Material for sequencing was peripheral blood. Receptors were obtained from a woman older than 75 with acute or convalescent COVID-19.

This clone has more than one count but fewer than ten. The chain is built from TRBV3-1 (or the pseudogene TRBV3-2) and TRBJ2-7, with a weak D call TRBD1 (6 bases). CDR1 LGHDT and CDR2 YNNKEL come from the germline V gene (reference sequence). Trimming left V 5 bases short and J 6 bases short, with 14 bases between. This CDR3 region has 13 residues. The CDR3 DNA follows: TGTGCCAGCAGCTGGACAGCGGTTGGCGAGCAGTACTTC. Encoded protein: CASSWTAVGEQYF.

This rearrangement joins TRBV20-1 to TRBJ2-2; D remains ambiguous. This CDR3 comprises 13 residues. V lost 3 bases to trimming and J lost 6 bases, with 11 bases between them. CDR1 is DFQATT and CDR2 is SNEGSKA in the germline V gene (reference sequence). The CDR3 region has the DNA TGCAGTGCTAGTCTCCATTCAGCCGGGGAGCTGTTTTTT. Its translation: CSASLHSAGELFF.

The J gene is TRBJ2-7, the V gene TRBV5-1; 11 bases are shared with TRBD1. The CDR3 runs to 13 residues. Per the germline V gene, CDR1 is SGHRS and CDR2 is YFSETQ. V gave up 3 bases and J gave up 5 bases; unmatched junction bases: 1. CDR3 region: CASSWTGGNEQYF. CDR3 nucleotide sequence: TGCGCCAGCAGCTGGACAGGGGGCAACGAGCAGTACTTC.

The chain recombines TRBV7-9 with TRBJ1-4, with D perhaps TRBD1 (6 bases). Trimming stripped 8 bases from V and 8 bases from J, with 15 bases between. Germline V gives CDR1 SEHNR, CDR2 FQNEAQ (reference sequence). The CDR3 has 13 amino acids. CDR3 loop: CASHTGLGEKLFF. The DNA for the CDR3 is TGTGCCAGCCACACAGGGCTTGGGGAAAAACTGTTTTTT.

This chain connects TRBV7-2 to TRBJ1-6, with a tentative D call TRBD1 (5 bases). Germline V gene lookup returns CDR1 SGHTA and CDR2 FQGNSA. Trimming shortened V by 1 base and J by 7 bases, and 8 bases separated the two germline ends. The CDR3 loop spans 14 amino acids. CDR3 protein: CASSLGGDNSPLHF. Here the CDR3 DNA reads TGTGCCAGCAGCTTAGGGGGGGACAATTCACCCCTCCACTTT.

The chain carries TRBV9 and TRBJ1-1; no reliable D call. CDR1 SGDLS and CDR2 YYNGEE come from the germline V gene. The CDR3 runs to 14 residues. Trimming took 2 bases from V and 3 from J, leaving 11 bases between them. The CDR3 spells CASSVGNTDTEAFF. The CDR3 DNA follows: TGTGCCAGCAGCGTCGGCAATACAGACACTGAAGCTTTCTTT.

Here the CDR3 reads CAISETKSGGANTGELFF. The CDR3 DNA reads TGTGCCATCAGTGAGACCAAAAGCGGGGGAGCGAACACCGGGGAGCTGTTTTTT. This rearrangement joins TRBV10-3 to TRBJ2-2; 8 nucleotides line up with TRBD2. The V segment lost 2 bases and the J segment 0 bases; nucleotides outside the gene matches: 8. Looked up from germline, CDR1 is ENHRY and CDR2 is SYGVKD. This CDR3 has 18 residues.

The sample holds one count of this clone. CDR3 bases: TGTGCCATCAGGGGCCGGGACAGGGACTCTGGGGCCAACGTCCTGACTTTC. This gives the protein CAIRGRDRDSGANVLTF. V and J are TRBV10-3 and TRBJ2-6; 9 bases map to TRBD1. Germline CDR1 ENHRY, CDR2 SYGVKD. Trimming removed 6 bases from V and 0 bases from J; junction bases left unmatched: 6. This CDR3 spans 17 amino acids.

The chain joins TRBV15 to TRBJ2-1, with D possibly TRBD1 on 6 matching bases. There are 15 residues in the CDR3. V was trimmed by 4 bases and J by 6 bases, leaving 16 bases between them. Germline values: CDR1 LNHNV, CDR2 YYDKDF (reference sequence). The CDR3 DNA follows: TGTGCCACCAGCATCGACAGGCCCTCGGGCAATGAGCAGTTCTTC. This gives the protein CATSIDRPSGNEQFF.

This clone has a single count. The chain's CDR3 is CASSEGTGGSEQYF. CDR3 nucleotide sequence: TGTGCCAGCAGTGAAGGGACAGGGGGTAGCGAGCAGTACTTC. This rearrangement joins TRBV2 to TRBJ2-7; 10 nucleotides align to TRBD1. The CDR3 runs to 14 residues. Germline CDR1 SNHLY, CDR2 FYNNEI. The V gene end was trimmed by 1 base and the J gene end by 6 bases; junction bases not matched to a gene: 3.

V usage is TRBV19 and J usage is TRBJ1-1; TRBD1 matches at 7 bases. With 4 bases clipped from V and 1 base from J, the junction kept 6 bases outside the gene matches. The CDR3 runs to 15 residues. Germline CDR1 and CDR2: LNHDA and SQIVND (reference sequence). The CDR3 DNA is TGTGCCAGTAGTACACAGGGGACGCGGAACACTGAAGCTTTCTTT. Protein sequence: CASSTQGTRNTEAFF.

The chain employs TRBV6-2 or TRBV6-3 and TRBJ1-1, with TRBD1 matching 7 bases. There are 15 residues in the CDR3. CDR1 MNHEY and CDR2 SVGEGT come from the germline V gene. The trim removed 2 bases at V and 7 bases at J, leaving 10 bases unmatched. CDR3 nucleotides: TGTGCCAGCAGTTACGCCGACAGGGTAGTGGTTGAAGCTTTCTTT. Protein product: CASSYADRVVVEAFF.

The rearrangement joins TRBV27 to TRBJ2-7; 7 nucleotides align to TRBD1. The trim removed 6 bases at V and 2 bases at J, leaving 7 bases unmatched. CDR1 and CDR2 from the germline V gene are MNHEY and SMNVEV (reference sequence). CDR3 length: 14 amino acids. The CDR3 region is CASSTDRVAYEQYF. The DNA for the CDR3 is TGTGCCAGCAGCACAGACAGGGTCGCCTACGAGCAGTACTTC.

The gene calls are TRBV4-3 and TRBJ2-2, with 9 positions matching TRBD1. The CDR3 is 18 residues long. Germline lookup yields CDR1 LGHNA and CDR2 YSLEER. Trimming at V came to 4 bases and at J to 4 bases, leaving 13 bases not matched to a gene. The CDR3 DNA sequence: TGCGCCAGCAGCCCTTTCTTAACAGGGGGCTCGGGCACCGGGGAGCTGTTTTTT. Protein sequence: CASSPFLTGGSGTGELFF.

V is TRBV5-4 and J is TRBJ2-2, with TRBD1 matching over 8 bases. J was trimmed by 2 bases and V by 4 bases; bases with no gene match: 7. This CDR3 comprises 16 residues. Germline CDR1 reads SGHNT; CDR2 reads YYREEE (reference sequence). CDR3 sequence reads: CASSPRQGLNTGELFF. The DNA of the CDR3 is TGTGCCAGCAGCCCAAGACAGGGGCTCAACACCGGGGAGCTGTTTTTT.

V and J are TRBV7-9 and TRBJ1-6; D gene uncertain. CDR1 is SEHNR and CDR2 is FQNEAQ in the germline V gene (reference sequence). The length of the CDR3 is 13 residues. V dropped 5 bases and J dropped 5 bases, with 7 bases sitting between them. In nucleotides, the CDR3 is TGTGCCAGCAGCCACGGTGATAATTCACCCCTCCACTTT. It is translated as CASSHGDNSPLHF.

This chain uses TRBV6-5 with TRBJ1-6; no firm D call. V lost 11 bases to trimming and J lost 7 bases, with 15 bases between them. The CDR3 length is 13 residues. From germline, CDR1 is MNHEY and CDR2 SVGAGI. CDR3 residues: CAGRMRENSPLHF. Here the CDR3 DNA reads TGTGCCGGAAGGATGCGGGAGAATTCACCCCTCCACTTT.

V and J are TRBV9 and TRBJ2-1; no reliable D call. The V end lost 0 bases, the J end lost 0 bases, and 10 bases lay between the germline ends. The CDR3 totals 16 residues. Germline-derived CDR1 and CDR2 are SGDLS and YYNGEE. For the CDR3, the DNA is TGTGCCAGCAGCGTAGCGATTAGGAGCTCCTACAATGAGCAGTTCTTC. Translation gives CASSVAIRSSYNEQFF. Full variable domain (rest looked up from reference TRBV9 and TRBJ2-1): DSGVTQTPKHLITATGQRVTLRCSPRSGDLSVYWYQQSLDQGLQFLIQYYNGEERAKGNILERFSAQQFPDLHSELNLSSLELGDSALYFCASSVAIRSSYNEQFFGPGTRLTVL.

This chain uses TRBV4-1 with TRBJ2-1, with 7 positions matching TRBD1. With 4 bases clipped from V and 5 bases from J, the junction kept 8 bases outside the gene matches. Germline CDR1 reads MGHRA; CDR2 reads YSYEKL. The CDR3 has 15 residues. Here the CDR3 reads CASSRVGTVNNEQFF. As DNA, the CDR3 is TGCGCCAGCAGCCGAGTCGGGACAGTAAACAATGAGCAGTTCTTC.

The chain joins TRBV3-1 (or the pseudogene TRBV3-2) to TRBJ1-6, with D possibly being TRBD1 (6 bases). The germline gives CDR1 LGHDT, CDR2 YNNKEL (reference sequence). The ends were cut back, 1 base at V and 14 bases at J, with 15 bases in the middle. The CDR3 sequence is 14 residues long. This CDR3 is CASSQGGGNGALHF. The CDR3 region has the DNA TGTGCCAGCAGCCAAGGGGGGGGCAACGGTGCCCTCCACTTT.

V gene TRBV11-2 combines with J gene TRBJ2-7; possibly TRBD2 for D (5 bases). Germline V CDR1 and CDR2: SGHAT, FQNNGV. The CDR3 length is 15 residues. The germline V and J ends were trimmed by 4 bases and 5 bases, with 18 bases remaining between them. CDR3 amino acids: CASSSTGEGRDEQYF. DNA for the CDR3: TGTGCCAGCAGCTCTACTGGTGAGGGTAGGGACGAGCAGTACTTC.

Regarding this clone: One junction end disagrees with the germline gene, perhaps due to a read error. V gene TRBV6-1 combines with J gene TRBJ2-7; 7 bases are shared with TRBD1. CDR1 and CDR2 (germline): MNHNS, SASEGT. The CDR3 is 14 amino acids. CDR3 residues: CASREGGASYEQYF. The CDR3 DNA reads TGTGCCAGCAGGGAAGGGGGCGCGTCCTACGAGCAGTACTTC.